A single sample is the source of the 28 T cell receptor beta chains below, sequenced in a study of T cell responses to AZD1222 COVID-19 vaccine. Profiled with immunoSEQ multiplex PCR; TCRdb holds only in-frame clones, not every one. The data show 100,000 to 150,000 clones, with around nine tenths seen just once and 6.5% to 8.5% held by the top ten. Sequencing was performed on peripheral blood, taken on day 0 of AZD1222 vaccination. The receptors here all came from an adult in good health.

The chain is built from TRBV30 and TRBJ2-4; 10 positions match TRBD2. Germline lookup yields CDR1 GTSNPN and CDR2 SVGIG (reference sequence). The CDR3 has 15 amino acids. Trimming cost V 2 bases and J 3 bases; bases outside gene matches: 4. The CDR3 loop reads CAWSSGGAGKNIQYF. The CDR3 DNA sequence: TGTGCCTGGAGTAGCGGGGGGGCCGGCAAAAACATTCAGTACTTC. Together with reference TRBV30 and TRBJ2-4, the CDR3 gives the full variable domain: SQTIHQWPATLVQPVGSPLSLECTVEGTSNPNLYWYRQAAGRGLQLLFYSVGIGQISSEVPQNLSASRPQDRQFILSSKKLLLSDSGFYLCAWSSGGAGKNIQYFGAGTRLSVL.

This clone has a single count. V gene TRBV30 combines with J gene TRBJ2-7, with D perhaps matching TRBD2 (7 bases). Trimming took off 3 bases at V and 5 bases at J, with 20 bases between the two ends. The CDR3 has 15 amino acids. Germline V gene data show CDR1 as GTSNPN and CDR2 as SVGIG (reference sequence). This CDR3 reads CAWRPPRGGAHEQYF. CDR3 nucleotides: TGTGCCTGGAGGCCCCCGAGGGGGGGGGCGCACGAGCAGTACTTC.

This chain links TRBV29-1 with TRBJ2-7, with 7 bases lining up with TRBD1. The germline gives CDR1 SQVTM, CDR2 ANQGSEA. J was trimmed by 6 bases and V by 1 base; bases with no gene match: 18. This CDR3 has 17 residues. CDR3 DNA sequence: TGCAGCGTTGAAGGCCTCATTGGGGACAGATACCGCCTCGAGCAGTACTTC. Residues: CSVEGLIGDRYRLEQYF.

The V and J genes are TRBV6-1 and TRBJ1-4; D is unclear. The CDR3 spans 14 residues. The germline CDR1 and CDR2 sequences are MNHNS and SASEGT. Between the trimmed V and J ends, which lost 2 bases and 3 bases, there was a span of 7 bases. The CDR3 region is CASSEWVANEKLFF. The CDR3 DNA follows: TGTGCCAGCAGTGAATGGGTTGCTAATGAAAAACTGTTTTTT.

In its sample, this clone was seen a few times. The chain links TRBV5-1 to TRBJ2-3, with TRBD1 identical over 7 bases. Losses at the gene ends were 3 bases for V and 4 bases for J; bases not matched to a gene: 5. This CDR3 has 14 residues. CDR1 is SGHRS and CDR2 is YFSETQ in the germline V gene. In DNA, the CDR3 is TGCGCCAGCAGCTCTGGACAGGCGGCAGATACGCAGTATTTT. Its translation: CASSSGQAADTQYF.

The CDR3 is CASSLYGTDRGYTF. The CDR3 DNA reads TGTGCCAGCAGCTTATATGGGACCGACCGTGGCTACACCTTC. This chain connects TRBV7-3 to TRBJ1-2; TRBD1 is a possible D gene (5 bases). Germline V CDR1 and CDR2: SGHTA, FQGTGA. The CDR3 is 14 residues long. V was pared by 2 bases and J by 7 bases, with 14 bases between.

The chain carries TRBV28 and TRBJ1-4; the D is unclear. The CDR3 is 13 amino acids. Germline V gene lookup returns CDR1 MDHEN and CDR2 SYDVKM. Trimming took off 8 bases at V and 2 bases at J, with 9 bases between the two ends. The CDR3 DNA follows: TGTGCCAGCCGACCGGGGACTAATGAAAAACTGTTTTTT. Protein product: CASRPGTNEKLFF. The full variable domain, rest sourced from reference TRBV28 and TRBJ1-4, is DVKVTQSSRYLVKRTGEKVFLECVQDMDHENMFWYRQDPGLGLRLIYFSYDVKMKEKGDIPEGYSVSREKKERFSLILESASTNQTSMYLCASRPGTNEKLFFGSGTQLSVL.

The J gene is TRBJ1-6, the V gene TRBV7-2, with D perhaps TRBD1 (5 bases). V was shortened by 5 bases and J by 17 bases, with 13 bases between the two germline ends. The germline gives CDR1 SGHTA, CDR2 FQGNSA. This CDR3 contains 11 residues. CDR3 amino acids: CASSRDSRVHF. The CDR3 coding sequence is TGTGCCAGCAGCCGTGACAGCCGCGTCCACTTT.

The chain carries TRBV2 and TRBJ2-2, with a weak D call TRBD1 (6 bases). The V end lost 3 bases, the J end lost 1 base, and 12 bases lay between the germline ends. The CDR3 consists of 16 residues. CDR1 SNHLY and CDR2 FYNNEI come from the germline V gene. CDR3 loop: CASSDQGQKNTGELFF. The CDR3 DNA sequence: TGTGCCAGCAGTGACCAGGGACAAAAGAACACCGGGGAGCTGTTTTTT.

The CDR3: CSVVTGDSYEQYF. In nucleotides, the CDR3 is TGCAGCGTTGTAACAGGCGATTCCTACGAGCAGTACTTC. V usage is TRBV29-1 and J usage is TRBJ2-7, with a possible D match to TRBD1 (5 bases). Trimming removed 4 bases at V and 1 base at J, with 11 bases between. Germline V gene data show CDR1 as SQVTM and CDR2 as ANQGSEA. CDR3 length: 13 residues.

V is TRBV12-5 and J is TRBJ2-7; maybe TRBD2 (6 bases). From germline, CDR1 is LGHNT and CDR2 FRNRAP. The CDR3 is 20 amino acids. Trimming removed 5 bases at V and 0 bases at J, with 29 bases between. Here the CDR3 reads CASGRRGSGLTNPSSYEQYF. DNA for the CDR3: TGTGCTAGTGGTCGCCGGGGGTCAGGTCTAACAAACCCCAGCTCCTACGAGCAGTACTTC. Full variable domain (outside the CDR3, taken from reference TRBV12-5 and TRBJ2-7): DARVTQTPRHKVTEMGQEVTMRCQPILGHNTVFWYRQTMMQGLELLAYFRNRAPLDDSGMPKDRFSAEMPDATLATLKIQPSEPRDSAVYFCASGRRGSGLTNPSSYEQYFGPGTRLTVT.

The V call is TRBV15, the J call TRBJ2-7; 7 bases match TRBD1. In germline, CDR1 is LNHNV, CDR2 YYDKDF (reference sequence). CDR3 length: 17 amino acids. Trimming cost V 0 bases and J 0 bases; bases outside gene matches: 8. CDR3 amino acids: CATSRESIGTVSYEQYF. The CDR3 coding sequence is TGTGCCACCAGCAGAGAGTCCATAGGGACAGTCTCCTACGAGCAGTACTTC.

This rearrangement joins TRBV4-2 to TRBJ1-1, with a tentative D call TRBD1 (6 bases). Trimming removed 1 base at V and 4 bases at J, with 13 bases between. The germline V gene has CDR1 LGHNA and CDR2 YNFKEQ. The CDR3 has 15 residues. This CDR3 reads CASSQAAGVGTEAFF. The CDR3 bases are TGTGCCAGCAGCCAAGCGGCAGGGGTGGGCACTGAAGCTTTCTTT.

The J gene is TRBJ2-7, the V gene TRBV5-1, with TRBD1 identical over 10 bases. CDR3 length: 13 amino acids. J gave up 6 bases and V 5 bases, and 5 bases lay outside the gene matches. Germline-derived CDR1 and CDR2 are SGHRS and YFSETQ. In DNA, the CDR3 is TGCGCCAGCAGATGGACAGGGGGTGGCGAGCAGTACTTC. It specifies CASRWTGGGEQYF.

V is TRBV7-8 and J is TRBJ2-4; D is possibly TRBD2 (6 bases). CDR1 and CDR2 from the germline V gene are SGHVS and FQNEAQ. V lost 1 base and J 3 bases, leaving 13 bases between the germline ends. The CDR3 has 16 amino acids. In DNA, the CDR3 is TGTGCCAGCAGCTTAGGCAGGGAGGTCTTCAAAAACATTCAGTACTTC. Residues: CASSLGREVFKNIQYF.

CDR3 DNA: TGTGCCAGTAGGGATACAGGGTCGGGCAATCAGCCCCAGCATTTT. It codes for CASRDTGSGNQPQHF. The chain recombines TRBV19 with TRBJ1-5; possible D gene TRBD1, 6 bases. The V and J ends lost 6 bases and 2 bases respectively, with 14 bases between them. This CDR3 is 15 amino acids long. Germline lookup yields CDR1 LNHDA and CDR2 SQIVND (reference sequence).

The chain uses TRBV27 and TRBJ1-2, with TRBD1 as a possible D gene (5 bases). V was clipped by 3 bases and J by 0 bases, with 20 bases between them. Germline assignment: CDR1 MNHEY and CDR2 SMNVEV (reference sequence). This CDR3 has 18 residues. The DNA for the CDR3 is TGTGCCAGCAGTTTTATTCGGCAGGGTGGGATTTCTAACTATGGCTACACCTTC. This codes for CASSFIRQGGISNYGYTF.

This chain connects TRBV19 to TRBJ2-5; D not certain. Germline values: CDR1 LNHDA, CDR2 SQIVND (reference sequence). This CDR3 is built from 12 residues. V was pared by 1 base and J by 5 bases, with 5 bases between. CDR3 sequence reads: CASSIAKETQYF. CDR3 bases: TGTGCCAGTAGTATAGCCAAGGAGACCCAGTACTTC.

The chain combines TRBV6-5 with TRBJ1-6, with 9 bases fitting TRBD1. CDR1 is MNHEY, CDR2 SVGAGI, per germline. This CDR3 is built from 15 residues. V lost 6 bases to trimming and J lost 7 bases; unmatched junction nucleotides: 7. In DNA, the CDR3 is TGTGCCAGCAGGAGGGACAGGGCAAGGAATTCACCCCTCCACTTT. Translated: CASRRDRARNSPLHF.

The V call is TRBV30, the J call TRBJ2-1, with D hard to call. CDR3 length equals 14 residues. Germline V gene data show CDR1 as GTSNPN and CDR2 as SVGIG (reference sequence). Deletions cut 4 bases from V and 0 bases from J, with 10 bases between. CDR3 DNA sequence: TGTGCCTGGACAATCAGGAGCTCCTACAATGAGCAGTTCTTC. The encoded protein is CAWTIRSSYNEQFF.

This clone was detected only once. The V call is TRBV19, the J call TRBJ2-3; D uncertain. Trimming stripped 8 bases from V and 8 bases from J, with 26 bases between. The CDR3 is 16 amino acids. Germline assignment: CDR1 LNHDA and CDR2 SQIVND (reference sequence). CDR3 amino acids: CASRPGLFTDFGTQYF. The CDR3 DNA is TGTGCCAGTCGACCCGGTCTTTTCACCGACTTCGGTACGCAGTATTTT. Full variable domain (rest looked up from reference TRBV19 and TRBJ2-3): DGGITQSPKYLFRKEGQNVTLSCEQNLNHDAMYWYRQDPGQGLRLIYYSQIVNDFQKGDIAEGYSVSREKKESFPLTVTSAQKNPTAFYLCASRPGLFTDFGTQYFGPGTRLTVL.

The chain couples TRBV19 to TRBJ2-1, with TRBD1 matching over 9 bases. The trim removed 6 bases at V and 6 bases at J, leaving 12 bases unmatched. The V gene's germline CDR1 is LNHDA and CDR2 SQIVND (reference sequence). This CDR3 region has 16 residues. This CDR3 reads CASSTLPGQGGNEQFF. The CDR3, as DNA: TGTGCCAGTAGCACGCTCCCGGGACAGGGAGGCAATGAGCAGTTCTTC.

DNA of the CDR3: TGTGCCAGCACCCCGGGGGACCGCCTTAACTATGGCTACACCTTC. Amino acid sequence: CASTPGDRLNYGYTF. The V call is TRBV9, the J call TRBJ1-2; maybe TRBD1 (5 bases). V was cut by 6 bases and J by 1 base, with 16 bases left in between. Germline lookup yields CDR1 SGDLS and CDR2 YYNGEE. The CDR3 loop spans 15 amino acids.

V is TRBV2 and J is TRBJ2-7, with a weak D call TRBD1 (7 bases). Germline CDR1 and CDR2: SNHLY and FYNNEI. The CDR3 length is 14 residues. Trimming removed 5 bases at V and 7 bases at J, with 18 bases between. The CDR3 DNA reads as TGTGCCAGCAGTTTGGACAGGACGGAGGGGGAGCAGTACTTC. It codes for CASSLDRTEGEQYF.

The CDR3 DNA sequence: TGTGCCAGCAGCATACTACAGGGAGCGGACCGAACCGGGGAGCTGTTTTTT. Translating gives CASSILQGADRTGELFF. The chain recombines TRBV7-6 with TRBJ2-2, with D possibly TRBD1 on 6 matching bases. V was trimmed by 5 bases and J by 5 bases, leaving 21 bases between them. Germline values: CDR1 SGHVS, CDR2 FNYEAQ. The CDR3 consists of 17 residues. The whole variable domain, remainder taken from reference TRBV7-6 and TRBJ2-2, is GAGVSQSPRYKVTKRGQDVALRCDPISGHVSLYWYRQALGQGPEFLTYFNYEAQQDKSGLPNDRFSAERPEGSISTLTIQRTEQRDSAMYRCASSILQGADRTGELFFGEGSRLTVL.

The chain employs TRBV7-2 and TRBJ1-3; 9 positions agree with TRBD1. This CDR3 region has 17 residues. Germline CDR1 reads SGHTA; CDR2 reads FQGNSA. V dropped 0 bases and J dropped 6; count of bases not matched to a gene: 9. The CDR3 bases are TGTGCCAGCAGCTTAGCGTACAGGGGGCAGATAGAAAACACCATATATTTT. This gives the protein CASSLAYRGQIENTIYF. The full variable domain, completed using reference TRBV7-2 and TRBJ1-3, is GAGVSQSPSNKVTEKGKDVELRCDPISGHTALYWYRQSLGQGLEFLIYFQGNSAPDKSGLPSDRFSAERTGGSVSTLTIQRTQQEDSAVYLCASSLAYRGQIENTIYFGEGSWLTVV.

The table lists this clone with a few counts. The gene calls are TRBV6-4 and TRBJ1-6; D is possibly TRBD1 (6 bases). This CDR3 has 14 residues. V was cut by 5 bases and J by 7 bases, with 12 bases left in between. CDR1 is MRHNA and CDR2 is SNTAGT in the germline V gene. The DNA for the CDR3 is TGTGCCAGCAGTCCCGGGACATCAAATTCACCCCTCCACTTT. This translates into CASSPGTSNSPLHF.

The chain uses TRBV4-2 and TRBJ2-7; D perhaps matches TRBD2 (6 bases). The CDR3 extends over 15 amino acids. Deletions cut 2 bases from V and 4 bases from J, with 15 bases between. Germline loops: CDR1 LGHNA, CDR2 YNFKEQ. This CDR3 reads CASSQSSGTEYEQYF. The CDR3 nucleotides are TGTGCCAGCAGCCAATCCTCCGGGACTGAGTACGAGCAGTACTTC.